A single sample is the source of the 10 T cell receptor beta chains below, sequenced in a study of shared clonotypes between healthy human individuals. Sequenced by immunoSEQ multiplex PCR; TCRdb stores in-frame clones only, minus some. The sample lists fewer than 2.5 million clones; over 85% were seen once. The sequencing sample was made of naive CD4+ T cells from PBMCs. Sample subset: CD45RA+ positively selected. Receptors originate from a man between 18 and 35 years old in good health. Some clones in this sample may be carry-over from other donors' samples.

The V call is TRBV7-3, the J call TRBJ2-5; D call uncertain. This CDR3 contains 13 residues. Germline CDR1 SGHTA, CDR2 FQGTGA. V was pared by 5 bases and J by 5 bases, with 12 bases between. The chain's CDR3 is CASSTDGWETQYF. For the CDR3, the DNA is TGTGCCAGCAGCACCGATGGGTGGGAGACCCAGTACTTC.

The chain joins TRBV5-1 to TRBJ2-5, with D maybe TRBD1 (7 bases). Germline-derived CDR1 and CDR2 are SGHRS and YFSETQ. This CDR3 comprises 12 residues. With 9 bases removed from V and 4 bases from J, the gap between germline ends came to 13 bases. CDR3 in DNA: TGCGCCACGGGGGACAGTCGAGAGACCCAGTACTTC. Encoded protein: CATGDSRETQYF.

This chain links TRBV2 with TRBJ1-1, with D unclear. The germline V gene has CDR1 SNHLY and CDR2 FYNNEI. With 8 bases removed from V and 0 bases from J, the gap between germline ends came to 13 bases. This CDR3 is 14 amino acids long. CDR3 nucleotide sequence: TGTGCCAGCGAACCGGGAAATTTGAACACTGAAGCTTTCTTT. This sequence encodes CASEPGNLNTEAFF.

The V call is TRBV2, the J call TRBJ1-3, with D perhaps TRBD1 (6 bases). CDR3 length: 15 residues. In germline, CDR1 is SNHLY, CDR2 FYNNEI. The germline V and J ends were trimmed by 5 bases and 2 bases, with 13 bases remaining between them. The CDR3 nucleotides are TGTGCCAGCAGTAAAGAACAGGGAACTGGAAACACCATATATTTT. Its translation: CASSKEQGTGNTIYF. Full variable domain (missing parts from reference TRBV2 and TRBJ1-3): EPEVTQTPSHQVTQMGQEVILRCVPISNHLYFYWYRQILGQKVEFLVSFYNNEISEKSEIFDDQFSVERPDGSNFTLKIRSTKLEDSAMYFCASSKEQGTGNTIYFGEGSWLTVV.

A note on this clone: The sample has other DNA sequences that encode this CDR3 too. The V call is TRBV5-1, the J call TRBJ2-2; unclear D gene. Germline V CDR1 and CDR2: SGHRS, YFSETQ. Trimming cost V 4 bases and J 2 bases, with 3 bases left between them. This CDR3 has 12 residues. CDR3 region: CASSSNTGELFF. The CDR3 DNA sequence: TGCGCCAGCAGCAGCAACACCGGGGAGCTGTTTTTT. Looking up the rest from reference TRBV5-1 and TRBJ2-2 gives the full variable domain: KAGVTQTPRYLIKTRGQQVTLSCSPISGHRSVSWYQQTPGQGLQFLFEYFSETQRNKGNFPGRFSGRQFSNSRSEMNVSTLELGDSALYLCASSSNTGELFFGEGSRLTVL.

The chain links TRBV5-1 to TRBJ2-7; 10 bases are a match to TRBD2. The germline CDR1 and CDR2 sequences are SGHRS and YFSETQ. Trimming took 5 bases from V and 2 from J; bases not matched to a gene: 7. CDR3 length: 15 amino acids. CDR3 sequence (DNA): TGCGCCAGCAGTCAAACAGCGGGAGGGCCCTACGAGCAGTACTTC. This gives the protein CASSQTAGGPYEQYF. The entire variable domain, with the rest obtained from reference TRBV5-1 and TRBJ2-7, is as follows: KAGVTQTPRYLIKTRGQQVTLSCSPISGHRSVSWYQQTPGQGLQFLFEYFSETQRNKGNFPGRFSGRQFSNSRSEMNVSTLELGDSALYLCASSQTAGGPYEQYFGPGTRLTVT.

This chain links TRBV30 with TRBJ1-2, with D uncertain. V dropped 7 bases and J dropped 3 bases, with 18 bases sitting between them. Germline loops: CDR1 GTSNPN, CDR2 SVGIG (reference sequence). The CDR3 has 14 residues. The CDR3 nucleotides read TGTGCCTACGGGCCAAACGGGAGAGACTATGGCTACACCTTC. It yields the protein CAYGPNGRDYGYTF.

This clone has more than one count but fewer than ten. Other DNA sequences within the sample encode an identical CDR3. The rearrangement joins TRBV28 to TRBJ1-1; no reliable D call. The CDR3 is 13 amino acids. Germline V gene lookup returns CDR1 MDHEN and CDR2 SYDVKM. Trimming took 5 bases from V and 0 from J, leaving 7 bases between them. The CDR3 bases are TGTGCCAGCAGTCCACAGATGAACACTGAAGCTTTCTTT. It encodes CASSPQMNTEAFF.

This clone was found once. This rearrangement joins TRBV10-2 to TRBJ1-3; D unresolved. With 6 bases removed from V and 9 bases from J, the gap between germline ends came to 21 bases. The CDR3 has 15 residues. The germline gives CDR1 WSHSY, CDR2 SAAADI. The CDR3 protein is CASREPGPLAGTIYF. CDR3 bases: TGCGCCAGCAGAGAGCCGGGCCCCTTAGCCGGCACCATATATTTT.

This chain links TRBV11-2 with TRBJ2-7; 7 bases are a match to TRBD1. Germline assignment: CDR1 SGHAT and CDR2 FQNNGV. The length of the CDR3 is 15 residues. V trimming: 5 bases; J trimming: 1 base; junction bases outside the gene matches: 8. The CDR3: CASSPPWTGSYEQYF. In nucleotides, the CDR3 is TGTGCCAGCAGCCCCCCTTGGACAGGATCCTACGAGCAGTACTTC.